The 20 T cell receptor beta chains in this list originate from one sample, sequenced in a study of T cell responses to AZD1222 COVID-19 vaccine. Libraries were prepared by immunoSEQ multiplex PCR; TCRdb keeps only in-frame clonotypes and omits some of them. The sample yields approximately 170,000 clones, roughly 92% seen once. The sequences come from peripheral blood, collected 28 days after the second AZD1222 dose. Source of these receptors: an adult who received the AZD1222 COVID-19 vaccine.

The J gene is TRBJ1-2, the V gene TRBV11-1; 7 bases map to TRBD1. Germline loops: CDR1 SGHAT, CDR2 FQDESV (reference sequence). V dropped 5 bases and J dropped 8; count of bases not matched to a gene: 14. The CDR3 extends over 15 amino acids. The CDR3 bases are TGTGCCAGCAGCACCCTAGGACAGGTACCTCACGGCTACACCTTC. Protein: CASSTLGQVPHGYTF.

The V call is TRBV7-3, the J call TRBJ2-1; tentatively, D is TRBD2 (5 bases). The CDR3 contains 15 residues. Germline assignment: CDR1 SGHTA and CDR2 FQGTGA. The V end lost 3 bases, the J end lost 0 bases, and 9 bases lay between the germline ends. The CDR3 loop reads CASSLDWSSYNEQFF. CDR3 DNA: TGTGCCAGCAGCTTGGACTGGAGCTCCTACAATGAGCAGTTCTTC.

V and J are TRBV4-3 and TRBJ2-5; tentatively, D is TRBD1 (5 bases). V was shortened by 2 bases and J by 2 bases, with 12 bases between the two germline ends. From germline, CDR1 is LGHNA and CDR2 YSLEER. This CDR3 is 15 amino acids long. CDR3 sequence: CASSQFDSWQETQYF. For the CDR3, the DNA is TGCGCCAGCAGCCAATTTGACAGCTGGCAAGAGACCCAGTACTTC.

This clone was seen once. The V call is TRBV29-1, the J call TRBJ1-1; D gene uncertain. Between the trimmed V and J ends, which lost 5 bases and 3 bases, there was a span of 13 bases. CDR3 length equals 13 residues. The germline gives CDR1 SQVTM, CDR2 ANQGSEA. The CDR3 sequence: CSVRTSGDTEAFF. CDR3 nucleotides: TGCAGCGTTCGGACGAGTGGGGACACTGAAGCTTTCTTT.

This chain joins TRBV6-1 and TRBJ2-7; unclear D gene. The CDR3 is 14 residues long. V was cut by 0 bases and J by 3 bases, with 9 bases left in between. Per the germline V gene, CDR1 is MNHNS and CDR2 is SASEGT. CDR3 in DNA: TGTGCCAGCAGTGAAGCGGGAACTTACTACGAGCAGTACTTC. Its translation: CASSEAGTYYEQYF.

This chain joins TRBV6-6 and TRBJ1-4, with 7 bases identical to TRBD1. CDR1 and CDR2 (germline): MNHNY, SVGAGI (reference sequence). V lost 2 bases to trimming and J lost 6 bases; unmatched junction nucleotides: 3. This CDR3 comprises 14 residues. The CDR3 bases are TGTGCCAGCAGTTACAGGGGGCAGGATGAAAAACTGTTTTTT. This gives the protein CASSYRGQDEKLFF.

V is TRBV28 and J is TRBJ1-2; D call uncertain. V dropped 5 bases and J dropped 8 bases, with 9 bases sitting between them. CDR3 length equals 11 residues. Germline lookup yields CDR1 MDHEN and CDR2 SYDVKM. CDR3 in DNA: TGTGCCAGCAGTCGTATAGGAGGCTACACCTTC. Amino acids: CASSRIGGYTF.

This chain links TRBV19 with TRBJ2-1; D unclear. From germline, CDR1 is LNHDA and CDR2 SQIVND (reference sequence). V was clipped by 1 base and J by 4 bases, with 14 bases between them. The CDR3 runs to 16 residues. DNA of the CDR3: TGTGCCAGTAGTATAGTGGCCGGGCCGAGTTACAATGAGCAGTTCTTC. This gives the protein CASSIVAGPSYNEQFF.

The chain employs TRBV6-2 or TRBV6-3 and TRBJ2-7; 9 nucleotides match TRBD1. This CDR3 is 17 amino acids long. The junction had 11 bases not matched to a gene; V was cut back by 0 bases and J by 5 bases. CDR1 and CDR2 from the germline V gene are MNHEY and SVGEGT. CDR3 bases: TGTGCCAGCAGTTACTCGTCGGGACAGGGTCATGTGGACGAGCAGTACTTC. Translated: CASSYSSGQGHVDEQYF.

The chain recombines TRBV5-1 with TRBJ2-2, with D perhaps being TRBD1 or TRBD2 (6 bases each). Trimming pared 7 bases from V and 5 bases from J, leaving 24 bases between. This CDR3 is built from 17 residues. Germline CDR1 SGHRS, CDR2 YFSETQ. The CDR3 protein is CASSRGSGVDGTGELFF. Written as DNA, the CDR3 is TGCGCCAGCTCCAGGGGTAGCGGAGTTGACGGGACCGGGGAGCTGTTTTTT.

The gene calls are TRBV24-1 and TRBJ2-3; 10 nucleotides agree with TRBD1. The CDR3 runs 13 residues. CDR1 and CDR2 from the germline V gene are KGHDR and SFDVKD. V lost 9 bases and J lost 4; bases outside the gene matches: 3. DNA for the CDR3: TGTGCCACCTCGACAGGGGGCCCAGATACGCAGTATTTT. This codes for CATSTGGPDTQYF.

This clone appeared once. V gene TRBV5-6 combines with J gene TRBJ1-6; perhaps TRBD1 as D (6 bases). The CDR3 has 15 amino acids. The germline gives CDR1 SGHDT, CDR2 YYEEEE. The ends were cut back, 2 bases at V and 5 bases at J, with 11 bases in the middle. As DNA, the CDR3 is TGTGCCAGCAGCTTCCAAGGGGGTAATAATTCACCCCTCCACTTT. Its protein product is CASSFQGGNNSPLHF.

This clone was seen once. The chain links TRBV3-1 (or the pseudogene TRBV3-2) to TRBJ1-5, with TRBD1 as a possible D gene (5 bases). The V end was cut by 1 base, the J end by 6 bases, with 10 bases between. CDR1 is LGHDT and CDR2 is YNNKEL in the germline V gene (reference sequence). The CDR3 consists of 14 residues. The CDR3 DNA sequence: TGTGCCAGCAGCCAAGGGGACGCCTCTCAGCCCCAGCATTTT. It encodes CASSQGDASQPQHF.

V gene TRBV11-3 combines with J gene TRBJ1-1, with 8 nucleotides matching TRBD1. With V trimmed by 8 bases and J by 0 bases, 2 bases remained unmatched. The CDR3 consists of 13 residues. Germline lookup yields CDR1 SGHNT and CDR2 YENEEA. Here the CDR3 DNA reads TGTGCCAGCGGACAGGGAATGAACACTGAAGCTTTCTTT. Amino acids: CASGQGMNTEAFF.

The J gene is TRBJ2-5, the V gene TRBV5-1; a weak D match, TRBD2 (6 bases). The CDR3 consists of 15 residues. Germline V gene data show CDR1 as SGHRS and CDR2 as YFSETQ. Between the trimmed V and J ends, which lost 3 bases and 1 base, there was a span of 13 bases. CDR3 residues: CASSWRRDSQETQYF. The CDR3 region has the DNA TGCGCCAGCAGCTGGAGGCGGGATTCCCAAGAGACCCAGTACTTC.

CDR3 in amino acids: CASSLAAYNEQFF. The CDR3 nucleotides read TGTGCCAGCAGCTTAGCCGCCTACAATGAGCAGTTCTTC. The rearrangement joins TRBV11-2 to TRBJ2-1, with D unresolved. V gave up 1 base and J gave up 2 bases, with 3 bases separating them. Germline V gives CDR1 SGHAT, CDR2 FQNNGV. The CDR3 totals 13 residues.

The rearrangement links TRBV11-2 to TRBJ2-3, with D unclear. This CDR3 spans 14 amino acids. The V gene lost 8 bases and the J gene lost 1 base, with 13 bases spanning the gap. CDR1 SGHAT and CDR2 FQNNGV come from the germline V gene. The CDR3 sequence: CASVLSSRTDTQYF. For the CDR3, the DNA is TGTGCCAGCGTGCTTTCGAGCCGCACAGATACGCAGTATTTT.

V gene TRBV6-5 combines with J gene TRBJ1-1, with D perhaps matching TRBD1 (5 bases). The germline CDR1 and CDR2 sequences are MNHEY and SVGAGI. This CDR3 is built from 15 residues. Trimming pared 0 bases from V and 4 bases from J, leaving 12 bases between. The CDR3 here is CASSYSPYGTTEAFF. In DNA form, the CDR3 reads TGTGCCAGCAGTTACTCACCTTACGGGACCACTGAAGCTTTCTTT.

This chain joins TRBV19 and TRBJ1-5; D call uncertain. V dropped 3 bases and J dropped 4 bases, with 7 bases sitting between them. The CDR3 totals 13 residues. The germline V gene encodes CDR1 LNHDA and CDR2 SQIVND (reference sequence). The CDR3 reads CASSIRVNQPQHF. In nucleotides, the CDR3 is TGTGCCAGTAGTATTAGGGTAAATCAGCCCCAGCATTTT.

V usage is TRBV7-9 and J usage is TRBJ2-2; a possible D gene is TRBD1 (6 bases). The V gene's germline CDR1 is SEHNR and CDR2 FQNEAQ (reference sequence). The CDR3 is 15 amino acids. Trimming pared 2 bases from V and 3 bases from J, leaving 10 bases between. CDR3 loop: CASSLWGQDTGELFF. DNA for the CDR3: TGTGCCAGCAGCTTATGGGGGCAGGACACCGGGGAGCTGTTTTTT.